This T cell receptor beta chain comes out of a study of cytomegalovirus exposure and HLA in healthy donors. Background on the study: Of several hundred genotyped donors, roughly 86% clustered with self-reported Caucasian donors. Study results and limitations: Previous analysis showed most TCR beta V segments were productive about 90% or about 30% of the time. The study put about 180 TCR beta chains on its list as cytomegalovirus-associated. Several of the most significant clusters appeared linked to common viral pathogens, based on a later analysis.

Germline CDR1 is GTSNPN and CDR2 is SVGIG (reference sequence). Trimming took 7 bases from V and 2 from J, leaving 14 bases between them. This CDR3 has 13 residues. About this clone itself: Its specificity is not known.

The PCR contained 60 Vbeta and 13 Jbeta primers. Libraries were prepared by immunoSEQ multiplex PCR; TCRdb keeps only in-frame clonotypes and omits some of them. The table records 69,000 or so clones, 70% to 80% of them present only once. Sequencing was performed on PBMCs. The receptor was derived from a young man in good health and CMV-seronegative. The rearrangement joins TRBV30 to TRBJ1-1; D is unresolved. CDR3 residues: CASSPSSNTEAFF. The CDR3, as DNA: TGTGCCTCCTCCCCGAGTTCTAACACTGAAGCTTTCTTT.